Sequencing of this T cell receptor (beta chain) was carried out in a study of T cell responses to AZD1222 COVID-19 vaccine. The table came from immunoSEQ multiplex PCR; TCRdb's copy has only in-frame clones and leaves some out. This table has fewer than 120,000 clones, over 90% appearing once. Trimming took off 6 bases at V and 1 base at J, with 19 bases between the two ends. The CDR3 extends over 17 amino acids. Germline CDR1 reads KGHSH; CDR2 reads LQKENI. This receptor was taken from an adult who received the AZD1222 COVID-19 vaccine. This specimen was peripheral blood, taken 28 days after the second AZD1222 dose. The rearrangement uses TRBV18 and TRBJ1-5; D is possibly TRBD1 (5 bases). In DNA, the CDR3 is TGTGCCAGCTCGCCGTTTCAGGGATCCGGGAGCAATCAGCCCCAGCATTTT. Translated, it gives CASSPFQGSGSNQPQHF.